These 13 T cell receptor beta chains were all obtained from the same sample, sequenced in a study of blood T cell repertoires in COVID-19. Sequencing used immunoSEQ multiplex PCR; TCRdb keeps in-frame clones, though not all of them. Found here are 55,000 or so clones, approximately 85% of them singletons; the top ten hold over 9.5%. The sample consisted of peripheral blood. These receptors all come from a human donor in a cohort sampled during active COVID-19.

The CDR3 reads CASSLRGGGYTEAFF. Written as DNA, the CDR3 is TGTGCCAGCAGCTTAAGAGGAGGTGGATACACTGAAGCTTTCTTT. This rearrangement joins TRBV7-3 to TRBJ1-1; D remains ambiguous. With 1 base removed from V and 3 bases from J, the gap between germline ends came to 12 bases. CDR3 length equals 15 residues. Per germline, CDR1 SGHTA and CDR2 FQGTGA.

This clone has just one count. This chain connects TRBV5-6 to TRBJ2-7; 8 bases are shared with TRBD1. The CDR3 totals 14 residues. Per germline, CDR1 SGHDT and CDR2 YYEEEE. J gave up 5 bases and V 0 bases, and 4 bases lay outside the gene matches. CDR3: CASSLDRGYDEQYF. The CDR3 region has the DNA TGTGCCAGCAGCTTGGACAGGGGGTACGACGAGCAGTACTTC.

The rearrangement links TRBV9 to TRBJ2-3; TRBD2 aligns across 14 bases. The CDR3 consists of 15 residues. Germline V gene sequence: CDR1 SGDLS, CDR2 YYNGEE. V lost 4 bases, J lost 6 bases, and 4 bases stayed unmatched. CDR3 loop: CASSYRTSGRDTQYF. The CDR3 region has the DNA TGTGCCAGCAGCTATCGGACTAGCGGGAGGGATACGCAGTATTTT.

A single count supports this clone. The J gene is TRBJ2-1, the V gene TRBV11-3, with 8 bases that match TRBD2. CDR1 and CDR2 (germline): SGHNT, YENEEA. With 5 bases clipped from V and 8 bases from J, the junction kept 11 bases outside the gene matches. This CDR3 region has 15 residues. CDR3: CASSARGGRSDEQFF. CDR3 DNA: TGTGCCAGCAGCGCCAGGGGCGGGAGGTCGGATGAGCAGTTCTTC.

The chain recombines TRBV20-1 with TRBJ1-5; D ambiguous. Trimming took off 3 bases at V and 5 bases at J, with 11 bases between the two ends. Germline V gives CDR1 DFQATT, CDR2 SNEGSKA (reference sequence). CDR3 length: 13 residues. The CDR3 is CSASAAQDQPQHF. The DNA for the CDR3 is TGCAGTGCTAGTGCAGCGCAAGATCAGCCCCAGCATTTT.

This clone is a singleton in its sample. V is TRBV5-1 and J is TRBJ2-5; no definite D call. The V and J ends lost 2 bases and 1 base respectively, with 9 bases between them. CDR3 length: 14 residues. Per the germline V gene, CDR1 is SGHRS and CDR2 is YFSETQ. As DNA, the CDR3 is TGCGCCAGCAGCTTTTTGCGGCCCCAAGAGACCCAGTACTTC. Translating gives CASSFLRPQETQYF.

The rearrangement joins TRBV19 to TRBJ2-3; D may be TRBD2 (5 bases). Per the germline V gene, CDR1 is LNHDA and CDR2 is SQIVND (reference sequence). Trimming removed 4 bases at V and 4 bases at J, with 12 bases between. The CDR3 has 14 residues. The CDR3 sequence: CASSRGAEPDTQYF. In DNA form, the CDR3 reads TGTGCCAGTAGTAGAGGAGCGGAGCCAGATACGCAGTATTTT.

The V call is TRBV7-2, the J call TRBJ1-1, with D possibly matching TRBD1 (6 bases). CDR1 SGHTA and CDR2 FQGNSA come from the germline V gene. V shed 5 bases and J shed 3 bases, with 13 bases lying between them. This CDR3 is 14 amino acids long. The chain's CDR3 is CASSLQGGDTEAFF. CDR3 DNA: TGTGCCAGCAGCCTACAGGGTGGGGACACTGAAGCTTTCTTT.

This clone was found a few times. The gene calls are TRBV11-2 and TRBJ1-6; TRBD1 agrees at 10 bases. J lost 6 bases, V lost 1 base, and 0 bases had no gene match. CDR3 length: 15 amino acids. Germline V gene data show CDR1 as SGHAT and CDR2 as FQNNGV. The CDR3 reads CASSLGQGANSPLHF. CDR3 nucleotides: TGTGCCAGCAGCTTAGGACAGGGGGCTAATTCACCCCTCCACTTT.

The chain has TRBV4-2 and TRBJ2-7; 7 bases are shared with TRBD1. The CDR3 spans 14 residues. V shed 4 bases and J 3 bases; nucleotides not matched to a gene: 6. Germline V gene sequence: CDR1 LGHNA, CDR2 YNFKEQ. CDR3 in amino acids: CASSPSTGHYEQYF. The DNA for the CDR3 is TGTGCCAGCAGCCCCTCGACAGGGCACTACGAGCAGTACTTC.

This clone was counted a few times. The chain carries TRBV3-1 (or the pseudogene TRBV3-2) and TRBJ2-7; 15 bases map to TRBD2. The CDR3 is made up of 16 amino acids. V dropped 4 bases and J dropped 5; count of bases not matched to a gene: 6. Germline V gene sequence: CDR1 LGHDT, CDR2 YNNKEL (reference sequence). The CDR3 region is CASSPRTSGRGHEQYF. As DNA, the CDR3 is TGTGCCAGCAGCCCTCGGACTAGCGGGAGGGGCCACGAGCAGTACTTC.

This clone has a handful of counts. The chain links TRBV11-2 to TRBJ1-3; 8 bases map to TRBD1. Germline CDR1 reads SGHAT; CDR2 reads FQNNGV. CDR3 length equals 14 residues. The V segment lost 2 bases and the J segment 6 bases; nucleotides outside the gene matches: 3. The DNA for the CDR3 is TGTGCCAGCAGCTTAAGGACAGGGCCAAACACCATATATTTT. Protein: CASSLRTGPNTIYF.

This chain connects TRBV7-3 to TRBJ2-5; D is undetermined. Trimming removed 5 bases at V and 4 bases at J, with 11 bases between. Germline V lookup: CDR1 SGHTA, CDR2 FQGTGA. This CDR3 region has 13 residues. The CDR3 protein is CASSSDPRETQYF. CDR3 nucleotide sequence: TGTGCCAGCAGCAGCGACCCACGAGAGACCCAGTACTTC.